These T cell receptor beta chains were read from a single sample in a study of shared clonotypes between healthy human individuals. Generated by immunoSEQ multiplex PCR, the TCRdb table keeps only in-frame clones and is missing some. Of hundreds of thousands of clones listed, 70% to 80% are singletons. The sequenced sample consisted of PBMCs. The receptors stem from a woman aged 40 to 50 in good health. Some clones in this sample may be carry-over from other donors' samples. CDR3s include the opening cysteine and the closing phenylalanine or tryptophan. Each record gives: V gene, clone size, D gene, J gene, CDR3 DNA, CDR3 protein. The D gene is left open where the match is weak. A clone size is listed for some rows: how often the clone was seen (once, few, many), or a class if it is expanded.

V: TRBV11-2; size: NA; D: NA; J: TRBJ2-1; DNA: TGTGCCAGCAGCTTATTCGGGGGTACCTATGAGCAGTTCTTC; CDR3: CASSLFGGTYEQFF
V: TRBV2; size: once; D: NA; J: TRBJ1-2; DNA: TGTGCCAGCAGTGAAGCGGGCAGGGTCGGTGGCTACACCTTC; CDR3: CASSEAGRVGGYTF
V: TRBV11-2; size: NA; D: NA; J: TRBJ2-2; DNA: TGTGCCAGCAGCTTAAAGCCTGCCGCGAACACCGGGGAGCTGTTTTTT; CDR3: CASSLKPAANTGELFF
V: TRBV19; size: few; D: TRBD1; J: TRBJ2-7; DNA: TGTGCCAGTAGCGTACAGGGGGCGTCCTACGAGCAGTACTTC; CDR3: CASSVQGASYEQYF
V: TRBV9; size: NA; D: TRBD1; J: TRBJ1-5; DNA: TGTGCCAGCAGCGAGGGAGGGGGCAACAATCAGCCCCAGCATTTT; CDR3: CASSEGGGNNQPQHF
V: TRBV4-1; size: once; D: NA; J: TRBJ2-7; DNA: TGCGCCAGCAGCCAAGGGGATCCAGCGCCGTACGAGCAGTACTTC; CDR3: CASSQGDPAPYEQYF
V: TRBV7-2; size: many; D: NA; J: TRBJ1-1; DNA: TGTGCCAGCAGCTTAGCCGGACAGTCTGAAGCTTTCTTT; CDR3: CASSLAGQSEAFF
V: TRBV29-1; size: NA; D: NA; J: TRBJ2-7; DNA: TGCAGCGTTAAAGCAGGGGACACCTACGAGCAGTACTTC; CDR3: CSVKAGDTYEQYF
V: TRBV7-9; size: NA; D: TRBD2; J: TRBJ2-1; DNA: TGTGCCAGCAGCTTAGCGCTCACTAGCGCCGATGAGCAGTTCTTC; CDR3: CASSLALTSADEQFF
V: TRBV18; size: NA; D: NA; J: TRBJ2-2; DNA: TGTGCCAGCTCACCACTGACTTTTGAGGCCGGGGAGCTGTTTTTT; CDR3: CASSPLTFEAGELFF
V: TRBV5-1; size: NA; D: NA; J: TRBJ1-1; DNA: TGCGCCAGCAGCTTGCTGGGAACGAACACTGAAGCTTTCTTT; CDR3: CASSLLGTNTEAFF
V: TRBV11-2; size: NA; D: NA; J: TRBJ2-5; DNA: TGTGCCAGCAGCTTCAGGGACTACCAAGAGACCCAGTACTTC; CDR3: CASSFRDYQETQYF
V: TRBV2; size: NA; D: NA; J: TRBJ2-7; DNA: TGTGCCAGCAGTGAACGGGGCAGGGAGGCAATGAGCGAGCAGTACTTC; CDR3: CASSERGREAMSEQYF
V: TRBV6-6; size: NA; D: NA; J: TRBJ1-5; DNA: TGTGCCAGCAGTCGCGGACTGAATCAGCCCCAGCATTTT; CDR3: CASSRGLNQPQHF
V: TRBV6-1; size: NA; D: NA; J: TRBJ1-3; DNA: TGTGCCAGCAGTGAAGGGCTCTACTCTGGAAACACCATATATTTT; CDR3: CASSEGLYSGNTIYF
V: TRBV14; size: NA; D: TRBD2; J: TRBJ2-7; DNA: TGTGCCAGCAGCCAAGACCGCCTAGCGGGGGAGTACTTC; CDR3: CASSQDRLAGEYF
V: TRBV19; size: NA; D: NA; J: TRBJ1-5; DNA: TGTGCCAGTAGTACCTCGGGAGGAGTCAATCAGCCCCAGCATTTT; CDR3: CASSTSGGVNQPQHF
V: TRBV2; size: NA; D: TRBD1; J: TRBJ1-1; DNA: TGTGCCAGCAGCCAGACCTCACAGGGGGCAGCTTTCTTT; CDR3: CASSQTSQGAAFF
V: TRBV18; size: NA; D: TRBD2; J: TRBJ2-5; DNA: TGTGCCAGCTCACCACCGGGCGGGGGGCAAGAGACCCAGTACTTC; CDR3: CASSPPGGGQETQYF
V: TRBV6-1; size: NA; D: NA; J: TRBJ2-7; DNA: TGTGCCAGCAGTGAATCGGGCAGGGTTTACGAGCAGTACTTC; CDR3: CASSESGRVYEQYF
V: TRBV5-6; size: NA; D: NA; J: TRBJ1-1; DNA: TGTGCCAGCAGCTTGACAGGGATGAACACTGAAGCTTTCTTT; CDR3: CASSLTGMNTEAFF
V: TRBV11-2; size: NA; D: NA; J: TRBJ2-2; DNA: TGTGCCAGCAGCGGGGATGCGGCGAACACCGGGGAGCTGTTTTTT; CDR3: CASSGDAANTGELFF
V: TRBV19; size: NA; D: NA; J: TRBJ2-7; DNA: TGTGCCAGTAGTGCTCGGGGCGGCTCCTACGAGCAGTACTTC; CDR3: CASSARGGSYEQYF
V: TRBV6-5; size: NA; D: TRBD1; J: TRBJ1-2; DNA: TGTGCCAGCAGCCGGACAGGGGACTATGGCTACACCTTC; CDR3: CASSRTGDYGYTF
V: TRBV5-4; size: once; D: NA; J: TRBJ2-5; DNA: TGTGCCAGCAGCTCCTCAGGGGGGGAGACCCAGTACTTC; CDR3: CASSSSGGETQYF
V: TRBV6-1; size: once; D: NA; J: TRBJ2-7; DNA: TGTGCCAGCAGTGAACCCACCAGCTACGAGCAGTACTTC; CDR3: CASSEPTSYEQYF
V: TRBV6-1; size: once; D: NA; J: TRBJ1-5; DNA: TGTGCCAGCAGTGAACCCGCCCAGTTCAATCAGCCCCAGCATTTT; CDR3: CASSEPAQFNQPQHF
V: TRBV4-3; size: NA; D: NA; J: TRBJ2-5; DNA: TGCGCCAGCAGCCAAGGAGGGAGGTACCAAGAGACCCAGTACTTC; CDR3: CASSQGGRYQETQYF
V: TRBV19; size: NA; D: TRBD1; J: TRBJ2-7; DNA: TGTGCCAGTAGTATTCGTGGCCAGGGGGCTTACTACGAGCAGTACTTC; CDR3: CASSIRGQGAYYEQYF
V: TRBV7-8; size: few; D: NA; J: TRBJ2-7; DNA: TGTGCCAGCAGCCCGCGGGATTCGAATTCCTACGAGCAGTACTTC; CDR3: CASSPRDSNSYEQYF
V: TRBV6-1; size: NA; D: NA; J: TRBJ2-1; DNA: TGTGCCAGCAGCGGATTGGACAGTGGAAATGAGCAGTTCTTC; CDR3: CASSGLDSGNEQFF
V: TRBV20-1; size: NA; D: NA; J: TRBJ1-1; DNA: TGCAGTGCTATCGGGAACACTGAAGCTTTCTTT; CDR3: CSAIGNTEAFF
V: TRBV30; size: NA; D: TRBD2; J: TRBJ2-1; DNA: TGTGCCTGGAGTCCCGGGGTAGCGGGAGTTGAGCAGTTCTTC; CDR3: CAWSPGVAGVEQFF
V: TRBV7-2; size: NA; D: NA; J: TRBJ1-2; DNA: TGTGCCAGCAGCGTGACCGGACTCTATGGCTACACCTTC; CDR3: CASSVTGLYGYTF
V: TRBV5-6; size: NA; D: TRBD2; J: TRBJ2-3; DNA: TGTGCCAGCAGCGCGGTGTCCAGCGGGGGGACAGATACGCAGTATTTT; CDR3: CASSAVSSGGTDTQYF
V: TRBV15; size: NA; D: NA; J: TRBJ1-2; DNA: TGTGCCACCAGCAGAACAGGGTCTAACTATGGCTACACCTTC; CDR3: CATSRTGSNYGYTF